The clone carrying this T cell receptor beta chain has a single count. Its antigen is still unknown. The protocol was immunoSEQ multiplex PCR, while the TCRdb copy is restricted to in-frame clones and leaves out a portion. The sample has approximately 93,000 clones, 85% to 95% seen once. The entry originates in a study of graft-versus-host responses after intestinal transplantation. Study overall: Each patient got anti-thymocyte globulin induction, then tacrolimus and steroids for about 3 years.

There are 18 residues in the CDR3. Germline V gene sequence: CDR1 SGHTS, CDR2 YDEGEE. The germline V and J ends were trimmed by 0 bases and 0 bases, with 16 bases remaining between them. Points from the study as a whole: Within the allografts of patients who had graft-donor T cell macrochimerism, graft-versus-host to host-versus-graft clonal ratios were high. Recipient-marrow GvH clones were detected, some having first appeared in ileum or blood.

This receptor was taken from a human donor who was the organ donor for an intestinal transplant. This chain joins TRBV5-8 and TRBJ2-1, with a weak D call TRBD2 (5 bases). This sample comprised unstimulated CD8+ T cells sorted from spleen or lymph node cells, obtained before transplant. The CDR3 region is CASSLGEGPTSSYNEQFF. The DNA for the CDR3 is TGTGCCAGCAGCTTGGGGGAAGGTCCCACTAGCTCCTACAATGAGCAGTTCTTC.